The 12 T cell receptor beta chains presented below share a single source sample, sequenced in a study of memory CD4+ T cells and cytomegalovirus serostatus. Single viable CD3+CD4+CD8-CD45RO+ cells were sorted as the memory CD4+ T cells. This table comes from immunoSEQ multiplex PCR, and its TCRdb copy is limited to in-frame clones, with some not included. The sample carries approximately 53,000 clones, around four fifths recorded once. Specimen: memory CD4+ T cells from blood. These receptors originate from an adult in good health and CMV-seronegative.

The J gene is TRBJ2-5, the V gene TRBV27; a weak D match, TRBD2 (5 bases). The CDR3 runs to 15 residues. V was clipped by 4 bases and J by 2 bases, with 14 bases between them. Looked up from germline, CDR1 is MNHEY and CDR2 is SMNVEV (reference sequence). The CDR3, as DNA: TGTGCCAGCAGTTCCCCCTCTCAGCGGCAAGAGACCCAGTACTTC. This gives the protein CASSSPSQRQETQYF.

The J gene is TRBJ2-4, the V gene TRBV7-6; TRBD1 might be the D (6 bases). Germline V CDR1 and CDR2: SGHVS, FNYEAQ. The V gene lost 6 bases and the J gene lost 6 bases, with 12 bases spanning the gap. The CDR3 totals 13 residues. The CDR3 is CASSPGVGNIQYF. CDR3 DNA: TGTGCCAGCAGTCCAGGGGTCGGAAACATTCAGTACTTC.

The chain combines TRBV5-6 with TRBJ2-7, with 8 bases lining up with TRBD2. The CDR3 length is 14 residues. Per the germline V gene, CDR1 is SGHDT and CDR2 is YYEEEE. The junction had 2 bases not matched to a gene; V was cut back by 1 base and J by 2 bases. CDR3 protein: CASSLRAGAYEQYF. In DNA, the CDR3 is TGTGCCAGCAGCTTGAGAGCGGGAGCCTACGAGCAGTACTTC. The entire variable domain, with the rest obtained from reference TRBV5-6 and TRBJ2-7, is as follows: DAGVTQSPTHLIKTRGQQVTLRCSPKSGHDTVSWYQQALGQGPQFIFQYYEEEERQRGNFPDRFSGHQFPNYSSELNVNALLLGDSALYLCASSLRAGAYEQYFGPGTRLTVT.

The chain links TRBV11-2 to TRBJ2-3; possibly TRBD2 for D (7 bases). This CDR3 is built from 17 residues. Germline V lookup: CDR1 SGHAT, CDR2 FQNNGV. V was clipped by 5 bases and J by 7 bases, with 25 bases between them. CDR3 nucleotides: TGTGCCAGCAGCGCCCGGTGGGGGGCTAGCGGAGTTAATACGCAGTATTTT. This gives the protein CASSARWGASGVNTQYF. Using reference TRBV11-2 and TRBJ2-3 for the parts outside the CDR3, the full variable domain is EAGVAQSPRYKIIEKRQSVAFWCNPISGHATLYWYQQILGQGPKLLIQFQNNGVVDDSQLPKDRFSAERLKGVDSTLKIQPAKLEDSAVYLCASSARWGASGVNTQYFGPGTRLTVL.

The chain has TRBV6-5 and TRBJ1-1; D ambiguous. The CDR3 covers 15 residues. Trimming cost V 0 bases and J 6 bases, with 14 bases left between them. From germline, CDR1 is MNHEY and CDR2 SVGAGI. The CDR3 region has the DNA TGTGCCAGCAGTTACTCGATTGTGCGCGGGGCTGAAGCTTTCTTT. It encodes CASSYSIVRGAEAFF.

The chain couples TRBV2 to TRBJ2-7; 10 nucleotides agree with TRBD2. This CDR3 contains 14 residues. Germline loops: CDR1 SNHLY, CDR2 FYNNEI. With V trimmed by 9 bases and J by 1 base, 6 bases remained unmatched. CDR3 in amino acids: CASATSGMSYEQYF. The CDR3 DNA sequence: TGTGCCAGTGCTACTAGCGGGATGTCCTACGAGCAGTACTTC. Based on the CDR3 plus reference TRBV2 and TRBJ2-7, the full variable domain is EPEVTQTPSHQVTQMGQEVILRCVPISNHLYFYWYRQILGQKVEFLVSFYNNEISEKSEIFDDQFSVERPDGSNFTLKIRSTKLEDSAMYFCASATSGMSYEQYFGPGTRLTVT.

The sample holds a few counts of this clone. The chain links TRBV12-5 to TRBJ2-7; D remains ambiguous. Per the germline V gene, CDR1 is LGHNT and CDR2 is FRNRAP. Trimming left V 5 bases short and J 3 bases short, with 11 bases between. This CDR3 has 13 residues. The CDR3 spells CASGAPSFYEQYF. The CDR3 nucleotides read TGTGCTAGTGGTGCCCCATCGTTCTACGAGCAGTACTTC.

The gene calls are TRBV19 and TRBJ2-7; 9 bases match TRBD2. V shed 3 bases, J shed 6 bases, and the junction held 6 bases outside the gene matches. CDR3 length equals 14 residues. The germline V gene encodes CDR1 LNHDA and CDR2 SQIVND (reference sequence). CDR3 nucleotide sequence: TGTGCCAGTAGTATGGGCGGGAGGGCCTCCGAGCAGTACTTC. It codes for CASSMGGRASEQYF.

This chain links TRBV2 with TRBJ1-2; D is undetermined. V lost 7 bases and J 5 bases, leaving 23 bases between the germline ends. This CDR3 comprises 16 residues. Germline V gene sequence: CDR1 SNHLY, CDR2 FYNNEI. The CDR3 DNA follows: TGTGCCAGCAATCCGATCACCGGAGGGAGAGGATATGGCTACACCTTC. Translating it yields CASNPITGGRGYGYTF.

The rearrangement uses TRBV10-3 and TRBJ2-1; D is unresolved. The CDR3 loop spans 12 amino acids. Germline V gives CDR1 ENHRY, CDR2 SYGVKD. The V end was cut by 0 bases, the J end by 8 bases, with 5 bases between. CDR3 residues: CAISESSDEQFF. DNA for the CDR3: TGTGCCATCAGTGAGTCGTCGGATGAGCAGTTCTTC.

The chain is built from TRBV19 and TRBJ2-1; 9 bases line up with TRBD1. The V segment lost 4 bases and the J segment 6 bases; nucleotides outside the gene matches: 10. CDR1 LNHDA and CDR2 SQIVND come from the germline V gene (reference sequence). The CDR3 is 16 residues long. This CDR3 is CASSTLRTGAGNEQFF. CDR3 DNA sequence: TGTGCCAGTAGTACCCTTCGGACAGGGGCTGGCAATGAGCAGTTCTTC.

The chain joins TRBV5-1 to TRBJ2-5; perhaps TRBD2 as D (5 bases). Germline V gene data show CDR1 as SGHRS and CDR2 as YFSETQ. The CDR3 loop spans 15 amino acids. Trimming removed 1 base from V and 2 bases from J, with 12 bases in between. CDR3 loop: CASSLSLAEQETQYF. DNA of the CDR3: TGCGCCAGCAGCTTGTCCCTAGCCGAACAAGAGACCCAGTACTTC. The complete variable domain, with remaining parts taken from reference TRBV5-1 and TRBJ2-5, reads KAGVTQTPRYLIKTRGQQVTLSCSPISGHRSVSWYQQTPGQGLQFLFEYFSETQRNKGNFPGRFSGRQFSNSRSEMNVSTLELGDSALYLCASSLSLAEQETQYFGPGTRLLVL.